This T cell receptor (beta chain) was documented in a study of cytomegalovirus exposure and HLA in healthy donors. Findings of the study overall: Sequencing depth roughly uniform across donors was assumed in presence/absence analyses. An analysis that was carried out later associated approximately 15,000 TCR beta sequences with HLA alleles at 0.05 false discovery rate.

The PCR used 60 Vbeta and 13 Jbeta primers. Generated by immunoSEQ multiplex PCR, the TCRdb table keeps only in-frame clones and is missing some. The sample lists about 35,000 clones; roughly 90% were seen once. Turning to this clone: Its cognate antigen is unknown.

Trimming left V 3 bases short and J 6 bases short, with 12 bases between. The CDR3 totals 14 residues. Germline assignment: CDR1 MDHEN and CDR2 SYDVKM. This receptor was taken from a woman between 18 and 29 years old in good health and CMV-seronegative. The chain joins TRBV28 to TRBJ1-5; D may be TRBD1 (5 bases). Source material: PBMCs. This CDR3 reads CASSFGDRGQPQHF. The CDR3 coding sequence is TGTGCCAGCAGTTTTGGGGATAGGGGTCAGCCCCAGCATTTT.